This T cell receptor beta chain was sequenced for a study of blood T cell repertoires in COVID-19. Study information: COVID-19 samples from acute and convalescent phases originated in the United States, Italy and Spain. In each case, the material was cDNA or gDNA derived from T cells, B-cell-depleted T cells, or PBMCs.

Authors' data handling: Cell counts per sample came from amplifying reference gene primers. Method: immunoSEQ multiplex PCR; TCRdb's copy keeps in-frame clones and lacks some. The V and J calls and clone size are taken from that table; D and trimming were inferred from the DNA. The table includes about 160,000 clones, around 82% detected once. The clonotype was recovered from a woman aged 35 to 49 with COVID-19, enrolled during active disease. Sample: peripheral blood.

CDR3 sequence reads: CASSEVETYNEQFF. The DNA of the CDR3 is TGTGCCAGCAGTGAAGTAGAAACCTACAATGAGCAGTTCTTC. The chain combines TRBV25-1 with TRBJ2-1; no clear D. Germline CDR1 is MGHDK and CDR2 is SYGVNS. The CDR3 has 14 amino acids. V was trimmed by 2 bases and J by 2 bases, leaving 7 bases between them.